The clone carrying this T cell receptor (beta chain) is deemed medium-sized by its frequency. Its cognate antigen is unknown. This CDR3 has 14 amino acids. Germline CDR1 KGHSH, CDR2 LQKENI. The data were taken from a study of T cell clusters in autoimmune cytopenias. General study results and limits: Compared with active autoimmune hepatitis patients, healthy donors showed approximately 3-fold more exclusive TRB clusters.

TRB was amplified from 250 ng of peripheral blood genomic DNA per sample. One tube held mixed TRB-A and TRB-B primer pools for touch-down PCR. TCRdb reanalyzed the multiplex PCR reads, giving one entry per CDR3 protein sequence and no DNA. Its listing shows around 4,300 distinct CDR3 sequences. The same data also contributed to another study, on T cell repertoires in aging, cancer and after chemotherapy. From that paper: Healthy donor repertoires were recorded over several months to years and showed clear clonal overlap. Across the chemotherapy interval, each cancer cohort showed higher median generation probability, suggesting thymic rebound.

The clonotype comes from a human donor in good health. Sequenced input: peripheral blood. The chain employs TRBV18 and TRBJ2-5; lacking DNA, the TRBD1 call made by TCRdb goes unchecked. This CDR3 reads CASSGAAGEETQYF.